The 3 T cell receptor beta chains given below trace back to one sample, sequenced in a study of Graves' ophthalmopathy and Graves' hyperthyroidism. The study amplified TCR beta CDR3 regions using RNA transcripts. Investigators did first-round RT-PCR with HTBI primers, then second-round multiplex PCR. TCRdb redid the calling of the multiplex PCR reads with MiXCR, one entry per CDR3 protein. Of 560,000 or so distinct CDR3 sequences listed, just under 40% are singletons. The material sequenced was peripheral blood or thyroid tissue (not recorded which). These receptors were obtained from an adult man with Graves' hyperthyroidism.

With respect to this clonotype: The junction departs from the called germline gene at one end, perhaps through a read error. The chain combines TRBV3-1 with TRBJ2-7; D unresolved. In germline, CDR1 is LGHDT, CDR2 YNNKEL (reference sequence). This CDR3 region has 13 residues. The CDR3 nucleotides read TGTGCCAGCAGTCCCGGACGATCCTACGAGCGGTACTTC. Translation: CASSPGRSYERYF.

The V and J genes are TRBV19 and TRBJ1-1; D may be TRBD1 (6 bases). CDR3 length: 14 residues. Per the germline V gene, CDR1 is LNHDA and CDR2 is SQIVND (reference sequence). The V end was cut by 8 bases, the J end by 1 base, with 14 bases between. CDR3 nucleotide sequence: TGTGCCAGTGGGATTGGACAGCCGAACACTGAAGCTTTCTTT. It yields the protein CASGIGQPNTEAFF.

For this clonotype: A much more abundant neighbour one base away suggests this may be a read error. This sequence joins TRBV24-1 and TRBJ2-5; D is unclear. Per germline, CDR1 KGHDR and CDR2 SFDVKD. The CDR3 covers 14 residues. The CDR3 DNA sequence: TGTACCACCAGTGACAACACCCGACAAGAGACCCAGTACTTC. It translates to CTTSDNTRQETQYF.